The 4 T cell receptor beta chains presented below share a single source sample, sequenced in a study of T cell changes during pregnancy in multiple sclerosis. Clones were read by immunoSEQ multiplex PCR, and TCRdb kept only the in-frame ones, dropping some. Here the sample spans tens of thousands of clones, 80% to 95% being singletons. Here the sequenced sample was CD4+ T cells from peripheral blood mononuclear cells, taken in the third trimester of pregnancy. All receptors derive from a female donor with multiple sclerosis, enrolled in a pregnancy study.

A remark on this clone: A read error may produce the germline difference seen at one junction end. CDR3: CASGDRGTPAF. The CDR3 DNA is TGTGCCAGCGGTGACAGGGGTACTCCTGCCTTC. The chain carries TRBV6-1 and TRBJ1-2; 8 positions match TRBD1. The CDR3 spans 11 residues. Germline lookup yields CDR1 MNHNS and CDR2 SASEGT.

This sequence joins TRBV6-6 and TRBJ1-2; TRBD1 aligns across 7 bases. This CDR3 comprises 14 residues. Germline V CDR1 and CDR2: MNHNY, SVGAGI (reference sequence). J gave up 6 bases and V 0 bases, and 4 bases lay outside the gene matches. CDR3 nucleotides: TGTGCCAGCAGTTACTCGCAGGGGGGAAATGGCTACACCTTC. It translates to CASSYSQGGNGYTF.

This chain uses TRBV19 with TRBJ1-2; a weak D match, TRBD1 (6 bases). Germline V CDR1 and CDR2: LNHDA, SQIVND (reference sequence). The CDR3 length is 11 residues. Trimming cost V 4 bases and J 10 bases, with 10 bases left between them. The CDR3 DNA reads TGTGCCAGTAGTACACAGGGTGACTACACCTTC. Protein sequence: CASSTQGDYTF.

This chain uses TRBV28 with TRBJ1-4; D may be TRBD1 (6 bases). The germline V gene encodes CDR1 MDHEN and CDR2 SYDVKM. V was pared by 9 bases and J by 5 bases, with 16 bases between. The CDR3 totals 14 residues. DNA for the CDR3: TGTGCCAGTCGCGGGGGGCACGGCAATGAAAAACTGTTTTTT. It yields the protein CASRGGHGNEKLFF.